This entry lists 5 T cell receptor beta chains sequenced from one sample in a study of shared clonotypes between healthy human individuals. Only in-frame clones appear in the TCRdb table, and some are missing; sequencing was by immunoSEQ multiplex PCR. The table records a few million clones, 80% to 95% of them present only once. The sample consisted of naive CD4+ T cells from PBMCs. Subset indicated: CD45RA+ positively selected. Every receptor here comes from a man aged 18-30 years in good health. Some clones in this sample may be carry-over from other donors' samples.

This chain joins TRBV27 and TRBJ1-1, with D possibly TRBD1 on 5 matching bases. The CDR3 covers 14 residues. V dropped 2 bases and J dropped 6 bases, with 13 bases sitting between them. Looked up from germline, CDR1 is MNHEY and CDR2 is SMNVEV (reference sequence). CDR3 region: CASSLITQGAEAFF. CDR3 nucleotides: TGTGCCAGCAGTTTAATTACGCAGGGCGCTGAAGCTTTCTTT.

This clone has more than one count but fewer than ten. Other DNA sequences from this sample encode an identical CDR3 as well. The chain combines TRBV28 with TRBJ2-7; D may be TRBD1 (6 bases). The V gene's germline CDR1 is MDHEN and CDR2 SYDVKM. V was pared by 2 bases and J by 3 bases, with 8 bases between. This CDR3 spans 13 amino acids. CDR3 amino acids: CASSLGRGYEQYF. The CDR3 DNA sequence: TGTGCCAGCAGTTTAGGCAGGGGCTACGAGCAGTACTTC.

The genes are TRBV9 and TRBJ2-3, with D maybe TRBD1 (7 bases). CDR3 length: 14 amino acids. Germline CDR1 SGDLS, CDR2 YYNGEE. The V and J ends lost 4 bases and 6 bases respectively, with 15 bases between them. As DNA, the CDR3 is TGTGCCAGCAGCCCTTGGACAGGAGGGGATACGCAGTATTTT. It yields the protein CASSPWTGGDTQYF.

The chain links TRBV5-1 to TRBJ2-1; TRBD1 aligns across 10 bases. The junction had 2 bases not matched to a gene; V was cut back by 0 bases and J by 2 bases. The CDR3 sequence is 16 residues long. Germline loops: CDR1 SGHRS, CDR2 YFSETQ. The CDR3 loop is CASSLGDRGPYNEQFF. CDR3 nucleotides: TGCGCCAGCAGCTTGGGGGACAGGGGACCCTACAATGAGCAGTTCTTC.

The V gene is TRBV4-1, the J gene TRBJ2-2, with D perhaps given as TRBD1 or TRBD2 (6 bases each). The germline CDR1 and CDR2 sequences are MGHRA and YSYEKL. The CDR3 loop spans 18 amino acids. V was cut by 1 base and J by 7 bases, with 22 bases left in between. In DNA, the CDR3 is TGCGCCAGCAGCCAAGTTTTTGGGGGGCGCGAGCGTAACGGGGAGCTGTTTTTT. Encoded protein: CASSQVFGGRERNGELFF.